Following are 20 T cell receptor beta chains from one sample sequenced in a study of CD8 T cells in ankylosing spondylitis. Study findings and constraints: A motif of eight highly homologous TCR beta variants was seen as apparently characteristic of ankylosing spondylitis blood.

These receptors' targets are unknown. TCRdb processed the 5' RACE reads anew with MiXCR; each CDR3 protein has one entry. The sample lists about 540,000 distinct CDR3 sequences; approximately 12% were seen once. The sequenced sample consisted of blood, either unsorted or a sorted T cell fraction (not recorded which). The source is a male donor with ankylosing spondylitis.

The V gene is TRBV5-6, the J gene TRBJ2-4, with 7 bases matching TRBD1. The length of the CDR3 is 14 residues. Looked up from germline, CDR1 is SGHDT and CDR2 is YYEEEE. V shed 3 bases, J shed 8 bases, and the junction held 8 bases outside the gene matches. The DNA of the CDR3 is TGTGCCAGCAGCTCGACAGGGATTCAGGACATTCAGTACTTC. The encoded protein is CASSSTGIQDIQYF.

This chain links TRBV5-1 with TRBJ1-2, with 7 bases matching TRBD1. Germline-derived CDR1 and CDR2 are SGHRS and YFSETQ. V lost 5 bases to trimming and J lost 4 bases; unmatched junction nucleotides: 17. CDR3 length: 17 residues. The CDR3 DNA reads TGCGCCAGCAGTAGGGGAAGGGACAGCCAAGCTCTCTATGGCTACACCTTC. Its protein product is CASSRGRDSQALYGYTF. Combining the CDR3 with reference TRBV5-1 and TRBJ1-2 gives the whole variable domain KAGVTQTPRYLIKTRGQQVTLSCSPISGHRSVSWYQQTPGQGLQFLFEYFSETQRNKGNFPGRFSGRQFSNSRSEMNVSTLELGDSALYLCASSRGRDSQALYGYTFGSGTRLTVV.

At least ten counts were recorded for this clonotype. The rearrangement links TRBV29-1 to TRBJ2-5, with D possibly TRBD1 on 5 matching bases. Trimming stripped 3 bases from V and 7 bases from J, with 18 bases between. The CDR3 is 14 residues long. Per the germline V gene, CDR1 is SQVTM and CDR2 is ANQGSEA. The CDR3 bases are TGCAGCGTTGAGGAGACACAGGTCTCAGGGACCCAGTACTTC. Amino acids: CSVEETQVSGTQYF. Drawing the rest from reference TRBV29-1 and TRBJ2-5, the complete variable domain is SAVISQKPSRDICQRGTSLTIQCQVDSQVTMMFWYRQQPGQSLTLIATANQGSEATYESGFVIDKFPISRPNLTFSTLTVSNMSPEDSSIYLCSVEETQVSGTQYFGPGTRLLVL.

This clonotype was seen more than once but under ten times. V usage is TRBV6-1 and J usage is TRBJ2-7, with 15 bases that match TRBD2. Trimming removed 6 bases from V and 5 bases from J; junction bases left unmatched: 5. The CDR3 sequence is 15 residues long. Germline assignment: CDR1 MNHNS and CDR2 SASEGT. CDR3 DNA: TGTGCCAGCAGATCTGGACTAGCGGGAGGGAACGAGCAGTACGTC. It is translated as CASRSGLAGGNEQYV.

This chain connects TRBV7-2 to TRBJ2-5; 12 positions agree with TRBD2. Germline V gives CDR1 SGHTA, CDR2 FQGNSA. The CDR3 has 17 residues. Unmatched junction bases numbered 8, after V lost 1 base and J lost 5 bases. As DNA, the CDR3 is TGTGCCAGCAGCTTAGGGCTAGCGGGAGGGGCGGGGGAGACCCAGTACTTC. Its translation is CASSLGLAGGAGETQYF.

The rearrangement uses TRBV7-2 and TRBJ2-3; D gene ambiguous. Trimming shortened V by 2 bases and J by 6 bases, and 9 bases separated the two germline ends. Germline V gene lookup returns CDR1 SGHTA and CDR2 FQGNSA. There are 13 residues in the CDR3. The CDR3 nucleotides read TGTGCCAGCAGCTTACAGAATTCGGATACGCAGTATTTT. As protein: CASSLQNSDTQYF.

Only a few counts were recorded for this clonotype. In DNA, the CDR3 is TGTGCCAGTATCGGAATGAACACTGAAGCTTTCTTT. It codes for CASIGMNTEAFF. The V and J genes are TRBV11-2 and TRBJ1-1; D ambiguous. The V end lost 9 bases, the J end lost 0 bases, and 8 bases lay between the germline ends. CDR1 SGHAT and CDR2 FQNNGV come from the germline V gene. CDR3 length: 12 residues. The entire variable domain, with the rest obtained from reference TRBV11-2 and TRBJ1-1, is as follows: EAGVAQSPRYKIIEKRQSVAFWCNPISGHATLYWYQQILGQGPKLLIQFQNNGVVDDSQLPKDRFSAERLKGVDSTLKIQPAKLEDSAVYLCASIGMNTEAFFGQGTRLTVV.

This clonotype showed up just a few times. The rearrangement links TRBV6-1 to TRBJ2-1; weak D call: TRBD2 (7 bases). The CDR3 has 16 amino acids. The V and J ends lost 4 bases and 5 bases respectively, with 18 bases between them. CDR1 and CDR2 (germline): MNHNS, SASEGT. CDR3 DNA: TGTGCCAGCAGTGTCCCGGGGGCGGGAGACGACAATGAGCAGTTCTTC. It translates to CASSVPGAGDDNEQFF.

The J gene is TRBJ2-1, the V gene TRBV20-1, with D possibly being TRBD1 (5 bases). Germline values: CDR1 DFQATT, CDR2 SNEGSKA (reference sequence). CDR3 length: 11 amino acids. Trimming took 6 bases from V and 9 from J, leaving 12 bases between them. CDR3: CSAASRGEQFF. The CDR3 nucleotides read TGCAGTGCAGCCTCTAGGGGTGAGCAGTTCTTC.

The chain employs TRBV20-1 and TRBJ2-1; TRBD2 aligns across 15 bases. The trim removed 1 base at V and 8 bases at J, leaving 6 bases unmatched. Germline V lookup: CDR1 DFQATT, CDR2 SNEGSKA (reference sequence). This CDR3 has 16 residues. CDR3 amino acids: CSARASGLAGGDEQFF. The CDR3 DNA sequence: TGCAGTGCTAGAGCGTCGGGACTAGCGGGAGGTGATGAGCAGTTCTTC.

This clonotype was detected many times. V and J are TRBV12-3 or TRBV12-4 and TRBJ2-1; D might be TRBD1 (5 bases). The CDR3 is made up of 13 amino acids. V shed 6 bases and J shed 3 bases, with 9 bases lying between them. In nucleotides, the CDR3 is TGTGCCAGCAGGGAGACAGACTACAATGAGCAGTTCTTC. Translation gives CASRETDYNEQFF.

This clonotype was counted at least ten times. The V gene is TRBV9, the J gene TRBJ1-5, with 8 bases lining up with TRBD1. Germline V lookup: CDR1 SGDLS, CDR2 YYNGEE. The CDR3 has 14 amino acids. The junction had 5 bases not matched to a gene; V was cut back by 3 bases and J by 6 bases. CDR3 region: CASSAGQGGQPQHF. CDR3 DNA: TGTGCCAGCAGCGCAGGACAGGGAGGTCAGCCCCAGCATTTT.

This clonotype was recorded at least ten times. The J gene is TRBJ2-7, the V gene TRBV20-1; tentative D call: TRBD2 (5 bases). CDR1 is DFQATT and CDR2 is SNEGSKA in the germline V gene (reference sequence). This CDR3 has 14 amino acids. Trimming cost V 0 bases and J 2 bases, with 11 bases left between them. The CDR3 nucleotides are TGCAGTGCTAGAGATCTAAGAGGGACCTACGAGCAGTACTTC. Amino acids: CSARDLRGTYEQYF.

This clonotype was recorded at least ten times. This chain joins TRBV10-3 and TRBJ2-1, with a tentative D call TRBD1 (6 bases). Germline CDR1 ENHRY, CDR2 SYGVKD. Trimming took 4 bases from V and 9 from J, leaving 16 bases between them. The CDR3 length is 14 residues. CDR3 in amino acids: CAISAPRQAAEQFF. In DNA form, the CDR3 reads TGTGCCATCAGTGCTCCCCGACAGGCGGCTGAGCAGTTCTTC.

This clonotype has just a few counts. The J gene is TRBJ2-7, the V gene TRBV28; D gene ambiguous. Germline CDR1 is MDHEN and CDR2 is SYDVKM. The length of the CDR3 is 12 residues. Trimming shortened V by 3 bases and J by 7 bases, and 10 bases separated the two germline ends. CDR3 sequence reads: CASSFPRREQYF. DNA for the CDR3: TGTGCCAGCAGTTTTCCTAGGCGGGAGCAGTACTTC.

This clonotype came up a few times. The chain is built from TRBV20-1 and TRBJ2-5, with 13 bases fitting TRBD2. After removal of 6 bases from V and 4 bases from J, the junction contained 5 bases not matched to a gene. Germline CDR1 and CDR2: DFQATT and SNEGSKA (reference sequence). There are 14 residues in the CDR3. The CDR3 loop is CSAIRLAGGETQYF. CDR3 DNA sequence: TGCAGTGCGATAAGACTAGCGGGAGGAGAGACCCAGTACTTC.

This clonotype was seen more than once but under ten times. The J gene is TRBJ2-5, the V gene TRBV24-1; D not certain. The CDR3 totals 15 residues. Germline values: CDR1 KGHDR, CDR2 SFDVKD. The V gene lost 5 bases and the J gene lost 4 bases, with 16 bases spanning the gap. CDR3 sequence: CATSAGSSMGETQYF. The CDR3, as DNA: TGTGCCACCAGTGCCGGTAGCTCGATGGGAGAGACCCAGTACTTC.

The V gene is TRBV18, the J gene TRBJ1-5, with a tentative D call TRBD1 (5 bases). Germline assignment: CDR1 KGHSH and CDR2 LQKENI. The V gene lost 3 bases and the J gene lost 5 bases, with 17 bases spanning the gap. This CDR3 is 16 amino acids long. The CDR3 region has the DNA TGTGCCAGCTCACCCAATACGCGCACAGGCTATCAGCCCCAGCATTTT. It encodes CASSPNTRTGYQPQHF.

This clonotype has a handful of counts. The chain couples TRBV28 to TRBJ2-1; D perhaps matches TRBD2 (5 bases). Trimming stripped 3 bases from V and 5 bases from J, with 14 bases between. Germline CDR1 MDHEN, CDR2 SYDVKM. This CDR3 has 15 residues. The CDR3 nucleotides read TGTGCCAGCAGTTTTGAGAGGGTTCGGGACAATGAGCAGTTCTTC. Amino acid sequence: CASSFERVRDNEQFF.

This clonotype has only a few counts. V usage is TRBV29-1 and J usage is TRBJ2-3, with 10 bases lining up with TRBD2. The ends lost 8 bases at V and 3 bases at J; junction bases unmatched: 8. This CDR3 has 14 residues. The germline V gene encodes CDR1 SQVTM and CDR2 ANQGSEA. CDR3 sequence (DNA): TGCAGCATCGCCGGGACTAGCGAGACAGATACGCAGTATTTT. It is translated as CSIAGTSETDTQYF.